The 30 T cell receptor beta chains in this list originate from one sample, sequenced in a study of CXCR3-negative and CXCR3-positive naive CD8 T cells. cDNA libraries for TRB were generated by 5' RACE incorporating UMI labels. TCRdb reanalyzed the 5' RACE reads and collapses them to one entry per CDR3 protein, without DNA. The table for this sample gives roughly 48,000 distinct CDR3 sequences. The sequencing input was memory CD8+ T cells from blood. Source of these receptors: a human donor in good health. Some clones in this sample may be carry-over from other donors' samples.

This chain uses TRBV18 with TRBJ2-1. Germline V gene data show CDR1 as KGHSH and CDR2 as LQKENI. The CDR3 runs to 14 residues. The CDR3 sequence: CASTKEEPYNEQFF.

The chain is built from TRBV28 and TRBJ2-7; with no DNA, the TCRdb D assignment of TRBD1 cannot be verified. Germline V CDR1 and CDR2: MDHEN, SYDVKM. The CDR3 length is 15 residues. CDR3 in amino acids: CASSLYRGQDYEQYF. Variable domain in full (rest from reference TRBV28 and TRBJ2-7): DVKVTQSSRYLVKRTGEKVFLECVQDMDHENMFWYRQDPGLGLRLIYFSYDVKMKEKGDIPEGYSVSREKKERFSLILESASTNQTSMYLCASSLYRGQDYEQYFGPGTRLTVT.

CDR3 amino acids: CASSQEGGTNYGYTF. The chain carries TRBV3-1 and TRBJ1-2. Germline assignment: CDR1 LGHDT and CDR2 YNNKEL (reference sequence). The CDR3 extends over 15 amino acids.

The chain links TRBV4-1 to TRBJ2-7. Germline loops: CDR1 MGHRA, CDR2 YSYEKL. The CDR3 totals 19 residues. The CDR3 loop is CASSQDFFGVRLGSDEQYF.

The J gene is TRBJ2-5, the V gene TRBV25-1. The CDR3 length is 11 residues. CDR1 MGHDK and CDR2 SYGVNS come from the germline V gene. The CDR3 sequence: CASSSSGEQYF.

This clonotype shows up as medium-sized by frequency. This chain uses TRBV3-1 with TRBJ2-7; TCRdb calls TRBD1, which cannot be checked without DNA. CDR3 length: 12 amino acids. CDR1 and CDR2 (germline): LGHDT, YNNKEL (reference sequence). The CDR3 sequence is CASIGQGSEQYF.

This rearrangement joins TRBV29-1 to TRBJ2-1. This CDR3 region has 11 residues. Germline V lookup: CDR1 SQVTM, CDR2 ANQGSEA. CDR3 in amino acids: CSVVVDGEQFF.

The rearrangement joins TRBV28 to TRBJ2-2; the D call from TCRdb, TRBD2, cannot be confirmed without DNA. Germline assignment: CDR1 MDHEN and CDR2 SYDVKM. The CDR3 extends over 16 amino acids. The CDR3 loop is CASSPKPGLLIGELFF.

The rearrangement joins TRBV10-3 to TRBJ1-2; the TRBD1 assignment by TCRdb is unverifiable without DNA. The germline V gene encodes CDR1 ENHRY and CDR2 SYGVKD. The CDR3 loop spans 12 amino acids. This CDR3 is CAIRTTGNGYTF.

V and J are TRBV27 and TRBJ2-1; absent DNA, TCRdb's TRBD1 call cannot be checked. The CDR3 has 15 amino acids. Germline-derived CDR1 and CDR2 are MNHEY and SMNVEV (reference sequence). The CDR3 spells CASRLPGQGYNEQFF.

V gene TRBV12-3 or TRBV12-4 combines with J gene TRBJ2-5; TCRdb picks TRBD1, but there is no DNA to check that call. This CDR3 has 16 amino acids. CDR3 sequence: CASSLIFPGQQETQYF.

V is TRBV12-3 or TRBV12-4 and J is TRBJ2-7. This CDR3 has 14 residues. This CDR3 is CASSLKGIRREQYF.

CDR3 residues: CSVEGLTDTQYF. The chain couples TRBV29-1 to TRBJ2-3. Germline CDR1 is SQVTM and CDR2 is ANQGSEA. The CDR3 is 12 amino acids.

The V gene is TRBV5-1, the J gene TRBJ2-1. Per germline, CDR1 SGHRS and CDR2 YFSETQ. This CDR3 contains 16 residues. This CDR3 reads CASSLEVLGSYNEQFF.

The rearrangement joins TRBV12-3 or TRBV12-4 to TRBJ2-3; there is no DNA to check the TCRdb D call of TRBD1. The CDR3 is made up of 14 amino acids. The CDR3 region is CATLDRGISDTQYF.

The CDR3 is CSVDRGGEQYF. J is TRBJ2-7 and V is TRBV29-1; checking the TCRdb D call of TRBD1 is not possible without DNA. In germline, CDR1 is SQVTM, CDR2 ANQGSEA. The CDR3 spans 11 residues.

This CDR3 is CASSADRDLRTGELFF. This chain joins TRBV7-6 and TRBJ2-2; TCRdb outputs TRBD2, but without DNA this stays unchecked. Germline loops: CDR1 SGHVS, CDR2 FNYEAQ. This CDR3 contains 16 residues.

V is TRBV5-1 and J is TRBJ2-3. CDR1 and CDR2 from the germline V gene are SGHRS and YFSETQ. There are 13 residues in the CDR3. CDR3 protein: CASSLGGSDTQYF. Full variable domain (rest looked up from reference TRBV5-1 and TRBJ2-3): KAGVTQTPRYLIKTRGQQVTLSCSPISGHRSVSWYQQTPGQGLQFLFEYFSETQRNKGNFPGRFSGRQFSNSRSEMNVSTLELGDSALYLCASSLGGSDTQYFGPGTRLTVL.

The rearrangement joins TRBV5-5 to TRBJ2-7; without DNA, the TCRdb call of TRBD1 cannot be checked. The CDR3 covers 12 residues. Germline V CDR1 and CDR2: SGHKS, YYEKEE (reference sequence). CDR3 in amino acids: CASREGGYEQYF.

This chain uses TRBV12-3 or TRBV12-4 with TRBJ2-7; the D call from TCRdb, TRBD2, cannot be confirmed without DNA. The CDR3 loop spans 16 amino acids. CDR3 residues: CASSPAGLAPPYEQYF.

The chain links TRBV12-3 or TRBV12-4 to TRBJ2-7; TCRdb indicates TRBD2, and absent DNA this call remains unverified. This CDR3 comprises 11 residues. This CDR3 is CASSAAYEQYF.

The chain joins TRBV10-3 to TRBJ1-2. The CDR3 runs to 15 residues. Germline-derived CDR1 and CDR2 are ENHRY and SYGVKD. Here the CDR3 reads CAIRGGQAANYGYTF.

The chain joins TRBV29-1 to TRBJ2-7; checking the TCRdb D call of TRBD2 is not possible without DNA. CDR1 and CDR2 (germline): SQVTM, ANQGSEA. This CDR3 is 13 amino acids long. The CDR3: CSFTSNSGYEQYF.

This sequence joins TRBV15 and TRBJ2-3; TCRdb's D gene call, TRBD1, goes unchecked for lack of DNA. Germline-derived CDR1 and CDR2 are LNHNV and YYDKDF (reference sequence). This CDR3 spans 15 amino acids. The CDR3 is CATSRDSGDTDTQYF.

By frequency, this clonotype is medium-sized. The rearrangement joins TRBV2 to TRBJ1-5; with no DNA, the TCRdb D assignment of TRBD1 cannot be verified. CDR3 length: 16 amino acids. Looked up from germline, CDR1 is SNHLY and CDR2 is FYNNEI. CDR3 sequence reads: CASALAETGVDQPQHF.

The chain carries TRBV12-3 or TRBV12-4 and TRBJ1-2; TCRdb calls TRBD1, which cannot be checked without DNA. CDR3 size: 15 residues. The CDR3 sequence is CASSFVGANDHSYTF.

The V gene is TRBV6-5, the J gene TRBJ2-1. Germline CDR1 and CDR2: MNHEY and SVGAGI. This CDR3 spans 12 amino acids. CDR3 sequence: CASSDSGYEQFF.

The rearrangement uses TRBV29-1 and TRBJ2-1; the TCRdb call, TRBD2, lacks DNA for checking. The germline V gene has CDR1 SQVTM and CDR2 ANQGSEA. This CDR3 comprises 15 residues. CDR3 in amino acids: CSVGAGHISYNEQFF.

The V gene is TRBV9, the J gene TRBJ1-2; the TCRdb call, TRBD1, lacks DNA for checking. Germline CDR1 and CDR2: SGDLS and YYNGEE. The CDR3 loop spans 14 amino acids. The CDR3 loop is CASSSSPDRGGYTF.

V and J are TRBV30 and TRBJ2-1; the D gene TCRdb calls, TRBD1, cannot be checked with no DNA. Germline lookup yields CDR1 GTSNPN and CDR2 SVGIG (reference sequence). The CDR3 covers 17 residues. CDR3 sequence: CAWSSPPGQGASNEQFF.